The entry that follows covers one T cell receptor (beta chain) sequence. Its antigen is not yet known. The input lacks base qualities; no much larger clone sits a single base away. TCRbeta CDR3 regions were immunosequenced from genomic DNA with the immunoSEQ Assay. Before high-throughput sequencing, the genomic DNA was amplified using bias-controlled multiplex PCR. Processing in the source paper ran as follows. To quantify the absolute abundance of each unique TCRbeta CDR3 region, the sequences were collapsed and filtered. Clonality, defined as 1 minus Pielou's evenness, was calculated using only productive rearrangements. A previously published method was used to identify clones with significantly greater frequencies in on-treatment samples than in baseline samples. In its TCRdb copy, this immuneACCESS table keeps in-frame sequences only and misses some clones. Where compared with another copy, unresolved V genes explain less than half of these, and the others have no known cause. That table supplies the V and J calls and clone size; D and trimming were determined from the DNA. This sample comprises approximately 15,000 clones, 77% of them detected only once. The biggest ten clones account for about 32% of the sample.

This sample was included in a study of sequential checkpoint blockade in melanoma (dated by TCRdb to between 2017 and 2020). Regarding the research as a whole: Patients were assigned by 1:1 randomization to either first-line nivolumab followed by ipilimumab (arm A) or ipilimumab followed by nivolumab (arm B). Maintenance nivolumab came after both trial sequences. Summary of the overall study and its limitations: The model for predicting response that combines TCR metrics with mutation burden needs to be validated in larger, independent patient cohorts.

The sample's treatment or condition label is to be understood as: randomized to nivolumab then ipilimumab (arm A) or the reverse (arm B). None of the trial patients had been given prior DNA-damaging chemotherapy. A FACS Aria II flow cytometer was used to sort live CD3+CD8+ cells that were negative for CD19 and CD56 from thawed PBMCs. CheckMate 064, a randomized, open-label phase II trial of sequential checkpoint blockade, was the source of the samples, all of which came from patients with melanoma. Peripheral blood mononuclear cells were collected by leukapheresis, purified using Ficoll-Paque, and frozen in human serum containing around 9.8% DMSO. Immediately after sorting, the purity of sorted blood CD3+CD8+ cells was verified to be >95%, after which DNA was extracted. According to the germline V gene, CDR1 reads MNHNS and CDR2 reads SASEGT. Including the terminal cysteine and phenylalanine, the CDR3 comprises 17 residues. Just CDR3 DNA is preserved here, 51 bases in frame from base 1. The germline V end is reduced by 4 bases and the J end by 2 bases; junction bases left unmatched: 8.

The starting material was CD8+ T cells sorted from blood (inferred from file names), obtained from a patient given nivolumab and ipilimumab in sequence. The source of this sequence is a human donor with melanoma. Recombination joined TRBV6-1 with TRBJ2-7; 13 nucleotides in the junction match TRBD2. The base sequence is TGTGCCAGCAGTGCGGGACTAGCGGGGAGGCTAGCCTACGAGCAGTACTTC. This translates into CASSAGLAGRLAYEQYF.